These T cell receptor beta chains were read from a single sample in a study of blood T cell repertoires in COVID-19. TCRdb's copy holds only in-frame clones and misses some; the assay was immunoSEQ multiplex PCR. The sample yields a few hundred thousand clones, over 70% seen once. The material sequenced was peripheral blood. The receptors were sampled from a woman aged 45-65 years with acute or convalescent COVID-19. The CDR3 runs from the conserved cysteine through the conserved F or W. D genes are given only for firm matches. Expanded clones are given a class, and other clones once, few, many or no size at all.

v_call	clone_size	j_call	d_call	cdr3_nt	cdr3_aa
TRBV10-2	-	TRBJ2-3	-	TGCGCCAGCAGTTCACAGGGACGCACAGATACGCAGTATTTT	CASSSQGRTDTQYF
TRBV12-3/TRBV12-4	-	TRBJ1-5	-	TGTGCCAGCAGTTTGCTAGGCGATCAGCCCCAGCATTTT	CASSLLGDQPQHF
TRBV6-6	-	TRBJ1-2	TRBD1	TGTGCCAGCAGACGGGACAGCAACTATGGCTACACCTTC	CASRRDSNYGYTF
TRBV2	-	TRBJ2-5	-	TGTGCCAGCAGAACAAGCGAAGACCAAGAGACCCAGTACTTC	CASRTSEDQETQYF
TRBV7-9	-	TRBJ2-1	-	TGTGCCAGCAGCTCCTCCCTCGGGGGGACAATCAATGAGCAGTTCTTC	CASSSSLGGTINEQFF
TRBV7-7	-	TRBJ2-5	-	TGTGCCAGCAGCTTGGAGGAGGGGTTGGAGACCCAGTACTTC	CASSLEEGLETQYF
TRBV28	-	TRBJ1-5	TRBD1	TGTGCCAGCAGGCGCGACAGGGTCTCCCATCAGCCCCAGCATTTT	CASRRDRVSHQPQHF
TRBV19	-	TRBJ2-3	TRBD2	TGTGCCAGTAGTATCGGGCGGGGGAGCACAGATACGCAGTATTTT	CASSIGRGSTDTQYF
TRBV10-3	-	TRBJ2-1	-	TGTGCCATCACCAATTTCAACTACAATGAGCAGTTCTTC	CAITNFNYNEQFF
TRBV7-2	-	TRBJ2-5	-	TGTGCCAGCAGCCTCACGGGAATACAAGAGACCCAGTACTTC	CASSLTGIQETQYF
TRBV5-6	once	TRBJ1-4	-	TGTGCCAGCAGCAGAGTGGATGAAAAACTGTTTTTT	CASSRVDEKLFF
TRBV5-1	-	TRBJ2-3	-	TGCGCCAGCAGCCCCCGGGACTGGGAGGGCACAGATACGCAGTATTTT	CASSPRDWEGTDTQYF
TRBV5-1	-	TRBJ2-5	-	TGCGCCAGCACAGGATCCGAAGAGACCCAGTACTTC	CASTGSEETQYF
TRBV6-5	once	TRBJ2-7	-	TGTGCCAGCAGTTACTATTTCGGGGAGGCCTACGAGCAGTACTTC	CASSYYFGEAYEQYF
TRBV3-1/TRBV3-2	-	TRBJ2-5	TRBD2	TGTGCCAGCAGCCTGAGGGCTAGCGGGACCTCCCTTTTTGAAACCCAGTACTTC	CASSLRASGTSLFETQYF
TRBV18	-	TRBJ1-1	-	TGTGCCAGCTCACCACCCTCGGGGAACACTGAAGCTTTCTTT	CASSPPSGNTEAFF
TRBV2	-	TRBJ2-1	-	TGTGCCAGCGTCAGGGATGAGCAGTTCTTC	CASVRDEQFF
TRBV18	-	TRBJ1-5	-	TGTGCCAGCTCACCACCGGGCAGGGGCGCGGGTCAGCCCCAGCATTTT	CASSPPGRGAGQPQHF
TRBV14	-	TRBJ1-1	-	TGTGCCAGCAGCCAAGATCGGCGGGGAGAAGCTTTCTTT	CASSQDRRGEAFF
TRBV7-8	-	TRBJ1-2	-	TGTGCCAGCAGCTTAAACAGCTATGGCTACACCTTC	CASSLNSYGYTF
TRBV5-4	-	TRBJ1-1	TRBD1	TGTGCCAGCATCGACAGGGGGAACACTGAAGCTTTCTTT	CASIDRGNTEAFF
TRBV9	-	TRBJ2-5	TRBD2	TGTGCCAGCAGCGTGACTAGCGGGAGGGCCCCTAAAGAGACCCAGTACTTC	CASSVTSGRAPKETQYF
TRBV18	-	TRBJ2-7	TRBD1	TGTGCCAGCTCACCAACGGGACAGCCCTACGAGCAGTACTTC	CASSPTGQPYEQYF
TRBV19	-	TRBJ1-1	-	TGTGCCAGTAGTATACCAGGCAACCTTGAAGCTTTCTTT	CASSIPGNLEAFF
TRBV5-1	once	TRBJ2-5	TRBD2	TGCGCCAGCAGCTTGGTAGGCAGCGGGGCCGGGGAGACCCAGTACTTC	CASSLVGSGAGETQYF
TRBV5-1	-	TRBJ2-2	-	TGCGCCAGCAGCTCCAACAGGGTGGGGAACACCGGGGAGCTGTTTTTT	CASSSNRVGNTGELFF
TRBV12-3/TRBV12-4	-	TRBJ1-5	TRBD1	TGTGCCAGCAGTTACACAGGGGGGCCCCAGCATTTT	CASSYTGGPQHF
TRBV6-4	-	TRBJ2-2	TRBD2	TGTGCCAGCAGTGACTCTCGGACTAGCGGGAGTCCCGGGGAGCTGTTTTTT	CASSDSRTSGSPGELFF
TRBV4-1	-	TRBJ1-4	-	TGCGCCAGCAGCCTCGATTCAGGAGGGACTAATGAAAAACTGTTTTTT	CASSLDSGGTNEKLFF
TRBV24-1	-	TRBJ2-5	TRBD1	TGTGCCACCAGTGATCCCGGGACAGGGGGCTGGGAGACCCAGTACTTC	CATSDPGTGGWETQYF
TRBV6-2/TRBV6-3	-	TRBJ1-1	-	TGTGCCAGCAGTTACTCGTCCAGGGGCACTGAAGCTTTCTTT	CASSYSSRGTEAFF
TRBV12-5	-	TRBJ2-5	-	TGTGCTAGTGGTTTGGGTGTCAGGGAGGCATACGAGACCCAGTACTTC	CASGLGVREAYETQYF
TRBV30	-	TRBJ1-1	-	TGTGCCTGGGGGGACTCCCTGCGAGCTTTCTTT	CAWGDSLRAFF